The T cell receptor beta chain described here comes from a study of T cells in Graves' hyperthyroidism and ophthalmopathy. Germline V CDR1 and CDR2: DFQATT, SNEGSKA (reference sequence). The CDR3 sequence is 12 residues long. Details on this clonotype: Its antigen is not known.

RNA transcripts served as the template for amplifying TCR beta CDR3 regions. TCR CDR3 underwent first-round RT-PCR with the HTBI primer set. TCRdb passed the multiplex PCR reads through MiXCR, listing each CDR3 protein once. In the table there are a few hundred thousand distinct CDR3 sequences, roughly 15% of which are singletons. The PBMCs studied were ones that came from 8.5 to 10 ml fresh peripheral blood. Study-level points and caveats: Most thyroid clonotypes expanded above 0.001 appeared in blood too.

V and J are TRBV20-1 and TRBJ2-7; 8 bases are a match to TRBD1. The TCR was taken from a woman aged 18-30 years with Graves' hyperthyroidism. The sample was blood. The CDR3 DNA is TGCACTGCGGGACAGGCCAACTACGAGCAGTACTTC. Encoded protein: CTAGQANYEQYF.